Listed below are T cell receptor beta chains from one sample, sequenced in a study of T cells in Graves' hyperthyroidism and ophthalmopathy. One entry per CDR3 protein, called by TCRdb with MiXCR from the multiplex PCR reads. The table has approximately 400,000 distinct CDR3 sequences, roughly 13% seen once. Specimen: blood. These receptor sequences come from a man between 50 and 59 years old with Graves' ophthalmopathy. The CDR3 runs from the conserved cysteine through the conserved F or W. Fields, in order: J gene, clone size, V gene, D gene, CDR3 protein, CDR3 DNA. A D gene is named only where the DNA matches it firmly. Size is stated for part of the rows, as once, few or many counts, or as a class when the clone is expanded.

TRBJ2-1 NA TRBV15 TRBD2 CATSRDPREGEQFF TGTGCCACCAGCAGAGATCCCCGGGAGGGCGAGCAGTTCTTC
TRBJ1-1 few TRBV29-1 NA CSVQSLEAFF TGCAGCGTCCAGAGCCTTGAAGCTTTCTTT
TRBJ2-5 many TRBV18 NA CASSPLGLGGMETQYF TGTGCCAGCTCACCACTCGGACTAGGGGGAATGGAGACCCAGTACTTC
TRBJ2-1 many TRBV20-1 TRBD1 CSDQGARESYNEQFF TGCAGTGATCAGGGGGCGAGGGAATCCTACAATGAGCAGTTCTTC
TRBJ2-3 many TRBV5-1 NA CASSLAQSPETQYF TGCGCCAGCAGCTTGGCCCAATCCCCGGAAACGCAGTATTTT
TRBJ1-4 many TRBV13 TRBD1 CASSLNRGSEKLFF TGTGCCAGCAGCTTGAACAGGGGAAGCGAAAAACTGTTTTTT
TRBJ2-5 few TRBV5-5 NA CASSIRSVGLETQYF TGTGCCAGCAGCATAAGGTCTGTGGGGCTAGAGACCCAGTACTTC
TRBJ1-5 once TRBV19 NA CASSIVGGRNQPQHF TGTGCCAGTAGTATAGTAGGAGGCCGCAATCAGCCCCAGCATTTT
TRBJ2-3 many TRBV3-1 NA CASSFGDEWTDTQYF TGTGCCAGCAGCTTCGGCGATGAATGGACAGATACGCAGTATTTT
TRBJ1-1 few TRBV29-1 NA CSASNADTEAFF TGCAGCGCCTCAAACGCAGACACTGAAGCTTTCTTT
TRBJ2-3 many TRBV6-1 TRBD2 CASRGLAGVDTQYF TGTGCCAGCAGAGGACTAGCGGGAGTCGATACGCAGTATTTT
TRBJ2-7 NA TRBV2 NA CASSRGGAGDYEQYF TGTGCCAGCAGTCGCGGCGGGGCAGGGGACTACGAGCAGTACTTC
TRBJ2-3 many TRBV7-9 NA CASSRTGGGTDTQYF TGTGCCAGCAGCCGCACAGGGGGGGGCACAGATACGCAGTATTTT
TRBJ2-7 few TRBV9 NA CASSARTGGTYEQYF TGTGCCAGCAGCGCCCGTACCGGGGGAACCTACGAGCAGTACTTC
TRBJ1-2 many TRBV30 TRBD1 CAWSPPGTVALGYTF TGTGCCTGGAGTCCTCCCGGGACAGTTGCCCTTGGCTACACCTTC
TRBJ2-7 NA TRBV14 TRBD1 CATGGTGIYEQYF TGTGCCACCGGAGGGACAGGGATCTACGAGCAGTACTTC
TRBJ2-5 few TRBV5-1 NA CASSQPGQETQYF TGCGCCAGCAGCCAGCCAGGGCAAGAGACCCAGTACTTC
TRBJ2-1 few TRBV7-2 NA CASSPLVTDYNEQFF TGTGCCAGCAGCCCTCTTGTGACCGATTACAATGAGCAGTTCTTC
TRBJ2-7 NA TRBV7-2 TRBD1 CASSFKQGPNYEQYF TGTGCCAGCAGTTTCAAACAGGGGCCCAACTACGAGCAGTACTTC
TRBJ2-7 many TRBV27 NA CASSHRDNSYEQYF TGTGCCAGCAGTCATCGGGACAACTCCTACGAGCAGTACTTC
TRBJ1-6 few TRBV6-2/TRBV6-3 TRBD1 CASNLVRTGSYNSPLHF TGTGCCAGCAACCTAGTTCGGACAGGATCCTATAATTCACCCCTCCACTTT
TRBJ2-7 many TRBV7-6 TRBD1 CASSLEGTGTLYEQYF TGTGCCAGCAGCTTAGAAGGGACAGGGACCCTATACGAGCAGTACTTC
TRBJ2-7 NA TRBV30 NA CAWSYKSEQYF TGTGCCTGGAGTTACAAGTCCGAGCAGTACTTC
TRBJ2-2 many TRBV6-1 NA CASSPTGTITGELFF TGTGCCAGCAGCCCCACCGGGACCATCACCGGGGAGCTGTTTTTT
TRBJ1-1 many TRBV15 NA CATSRGATQYTEAFF TGTGCCACCAGCAGAGGGGCTACGCAGTACACTGAAGCTTTCTTT
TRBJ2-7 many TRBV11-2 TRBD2 CASSYQTSDAYEQYF TGTGCCAGCAGCTACCAGACTAGCGACGCCTACGAGCAGTACTTC
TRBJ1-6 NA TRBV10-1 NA CASSAGSNSPLHF TGCGCCAGCAGTGCCGGCAGTAATTCACCCCTCCACTTT
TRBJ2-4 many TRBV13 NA CASSFLDGVAKNIQYF TGTGCCAGCAGCTTCCTAGACGGAGTAGCCAAAAACATTCAGTACTTC